Below, 10 T cell receptor beta chains from the same sample are listed, as sequenced in a study of T cells in Graves' hyperthyroidism and ophthalmopathy. What was amplified from RNA transcripts were TCR beta CDR3 regions. HTBI primers were used for first-round RT-PCR of the TCR CDR3. Using its own MiXCR run on the multiplex PCR reads, TCRdb lists one record per CDR3 protein. The sample includes hundreds of thousands of distinct CDR3 sequences, roughly 22% of them seen just once. The sequenced material came from blood. The origin of the receptors is a woman between 40 and 55 years old with Graves' ophthalmopathy.

The chain carries TRBV7-6 and TRBJ1-2; 10 bases align to TRBD1. Trimming took 4 bases from V and 4 from J; bases not matched to a gene: 9. Looked up from germline, CDR1 is SGHVS and CDR2 is FNYEAQ. There are 16 residues in the CDR3. The DNA of the CDR3 is TGTGCCAGCAGCTCCCGCCCCGACAGGGGGCTCTATGGCTACACCTTC. This gives the protein CASSSRPDRGLYGYTF.

This clonotype was recorded at least ten times. This CDR3 is CASSQEGLATYEQYF. The DNA for the CDR3 is TGCGCCAGCAGCCAAGAGGGACTAGCGACCTACGAGCAGTACTTC. V is TRBV4-1 and J is TRBJ2-7; 10 bases align to TRBD2. J lost 2 bases, V lost 0 bases, and 1 base had no gene match. This CDR3 has 15 residues. Germline-derived CDR1 and CDR2 are MGHRA and YSYEKL.

This clonotype has a count of ten or more. This chain connects TRBV7-3 to TRBJ1-1; a weak D match, TRBD1 (6 bases). Germline CDR1 reads SGHTA; CDR2 reads FQGTGA. The CDR3 is 19 residues long. Trimming stripped 1 base from V and 1 base from J, with 22 bases between. This CDR3 reads CASSLIRGGGEHGNTEAFF. CDR3 sequence (DNA): TGTGCCAGCAGCTTAATTAGAGGGGGAGGAGAACATGGGAACACTGAAGCTTTCTTT. The whole variable domain, remainder taken from reference TRBV7-3 and TRBJ1-1, is GAGVSQTPSNKVTEKGKYVELRCDPISGHTALYWYRQSLGQGPEFLIYFQGTGAADDSGLPNDRFFAVRPEGSVSTLKIQRTERGDSAVYLCASSLIRGGGEHGNTEAFFGQGTRLTVV.

This clonotype was observed many times. This chain connects TRBV28 to TRBJ1-5, with D tentatively TRBD1 (5 bases). The V gene's germline CDR1 is MDHEN and CDR2 SYDVKM. The CDR3 is made up of 15 amino acids. Trimming took off 6 bases at V and 6 bases at J, with 18 bases between the two ends. The CDR3 region has the DNA TGTGCCAGCAGCCGCCAGGGCCCGAGGGGTCAGCCCCAGCATTTT. Translating it yields CASSRQGPRGQPQHF.

In this sample, this clonotype turned up a few times. The chain combines TRBV6-2 or TRBV6-3 with TRBJ2-5; possible D gene TRBD2, 6 bases. V was pared by 1 base and J by 0 bases, with 6 bases between. This CDR3 region has 14 residues. The germline V gene has CDR1 MNHEY and CDR2 SVGEGT. The CDR3 DNA sequence: TGTGCCAGCAGTTACTTAGCGGACCAAGAGACCCAGTACTTC. Its translation: CASSYLADQETQYF.

This clonotype was detected ten times or more. This chain links TRBV27 with TRBJ1-1, with 12 bases aligning to TRBD1. The CDR3 contains 16 residues. J lost 2 bases, V lost 5 bases, and 6 bases had no gene match. From germline, CDR1 is MNHEY and CDR2 SMNVEV (reference sequence). CDR3 loop: CASSQPGQGANTEAFF. The CDR3 bases are TGTGCCAGCAGTCAGCCGGGACAGGGGGCTAACACTGAAGCTTTCTTT.

This clonotype was detected many times. The CDR3: CASTGTYAYEQYF. DNA for the CDR3: TGTGCCAGCACCGGGACTTATGCCTACGAGCAGTACTTC. The chain combines TRBV6-1 with TRBJ2-7, with D possibly matching TRBD2 (6 bases). Trimming shortened V by 7 bases and J by 2 bases, and 12 bases separated the two germline ends. CDR1 is MNHNS, CDR2 SASEGT, per germline. The length of the CDR3 is 13 residues.

This chain connects TRBV5-8 to TRBJ2-7, with D perhaps matching TRBD1 (6 bases). The ends were cut back, 2 bases at V and 4 bases at J, with 10 bases in the middle. Germline CDR1 reads SGHTS; CDR2 reads YDEGEE. This CDR3 has 13 amino acids. As DNA, the CDR3 is TGTGCCAGCAGCTTACAGGGTCCATACGAGCAGTACTTC. Translated: CASSLQGPYEQYF.

This clonotype was found many times. This may stem from a read error, because a much larger clone lies one nucleotide away. This rearrangement joins TRBV12-3 or TRBV12-4 to TRBJ1-1, with TRBD1 as a possible D gene (5 bases). Trimming cost V 1 base and J 6 bases, with 12 bases left between them. The CDR3 contains 14 residues. CDR3 nucleotide sequence: TGTGCCAGCAGTTTAGGCGTAACAGGCGCTGAAGCTTTCTTT. Residues: CASSLGVTGAEAFF.

This clonotype was picked up many times. The chain employs TRBV28 and TRBJ1-5, with 7 bases that match TRBD1. The ends lost 4 bases at V and 2 bases at J; junction bases unmatched: 11. The CDR3 covers 17 residues. The V gene's germline CDR1 is MDHEN and CDR2 SYDVKM. The chain's CDR3 is CASSYGYRGAGNQPQHF. Here the CDR3 DNA reads TGTGCCAGCAGTTATGGCTACAGGGGCGCGGGCAATCAGCCCCAGCATTTT.